Detailed here is one T cell receptor beta chain. What it recognizes is unknown. Here immunoSEQ multiplex PCR was the method, and the copy in TCRdb shows in-frame clones only, minus some. The repertoire holds 150,000 or so clones, with 75% to 90% as singletons. This sample stems from a study of T cell responses to AZD1222 COVID-19 vaccine. Study-wide results and caveats: Rises in breadth and depth of Spike-specific TCRs came after two AZD1222 doses. Targets within unmutated variant regions were reportedly found for nearly half of spike-specific TCRs.

The CDR3 loop spans 12 amino acids. V was clipped by 2 bases and J by 3 bases, with 7 bases between them. Germline V gene lookup returns CDR1 SQVTM and CDR2 ANQGSEA. The receptor was isolated from an adult who received the MenACWY meningococcal vaccine as a control. This sample comprised peripheral blood, obtained 28 days after the second dose of the MenACWY control vaccine. The chain employs TRBV29-1 and TRBJ1-2; D gene uncertain. This CDR3 is CSVEKEDYGYTF. CDR3 in DNA: TGCAGCGTTGAAAAGGAGGACTATGGCTACACCTTC.